This T cell receptor beta chain was captured by sequencing in a study of shared clonotypes between healthy human individuals (dated by TCRdb to 2020 to 2022). About the investigation overall: The cohort comprised a couple of women and a few men aged 18 to 49 years. For each donor, three plates each were used for CD4 naive and CD4 memory, two plates were used for CD8 naive, and one plate was used for CD8 memory. Blood TCR repertoires of a handful of healthy adults were deeply sequenced to estimate repertoire size and the extent of clonotype sharing between individuals. To increase sequencing depth and limit assay-specific biases, TCR repertoire library preparation and sequencing were carried out by different laboratories using diverse techniques. Each donor's leukapheresis produced roughly between roughly 0.9 and 8.9 billion PBMCs. General conclusions and limits of the study: Sampling was limited to blood, and TCR repertoires in tissue likely differ from TCR repertoires in blood. Even with the large sequencing depth, rarefaction of the sorted-subset datasets indicated that sequencing was incomplete. Naive subsets generally had larger estimated clonotype richness than memory subsets. When a few donors were compared, the shared fraction of clonotypes was 5% to 6.5% for naive CD4, about 4% for naive CD8, 2.3% for memory CD4, and approximately 0.4% for memory CD8. Pairwise subsampling led to the expectation that sequencing depth would affect the degree of clonotype sharing among donors. Because the study included a small number of donors, the genetic and exposure-history diversity represented was limited. Compared with non-shared clonotypes, clonotypes shared by all four sorted-subset donors had higher generation probabilities.

With regard to this clone: What antigen it recognizes has not been identified. The sample holds no much larger clone one base away, and base qualities are not on file.

For this chain, trimming is 0 bases at the V end and 6 bases at the J end, and the number of junction bases without a gene match is 8. Reading the germline V gene gives CDR1 MGHRA and CDR2 YSYEKL. Reading from cysteine to phenylalanine, the CDR3 counts 15 amino acids. The read is trimmed to its CDR3 DNA, 45 bases read in frame from base 1. CD8 naive samples were CD45RO-negative cells positively selected for CCR7, giving a CD45RA+CCR7+ population that excluded TemRA cells. Healthy HIV-negative adults with no recently reported acute infections or vaccinations were included as donors. All donors were Caucasian adults living in Nashville, Tennessee, USA. After blood collection by leukapheresis, PBMCs were isolated using Ficoll-Histopaque density gradient centrifugation and then cryopreserved in the vapor phase of liquid nitrogen. Analytical flow cytometry was used to check the purity and quantity of each magnetically sorted T cell population. Genomic DNA was isolated from every sorted fraction and measured by UV absorbance on a Nanodrop 2000c.

Using the deep immunoSEQ assay, multiplex PCR amplified TCR CDR3 regions from genomic DNA. Extracted genomic DNA from each cell subset was distributed evenly across all wells of several immunoSEQ 96-well plates, and each plate was treated as a replicate. Each replicate PCR for sorted subsets received around 210 ng genomic DNA, equal to tens of thousands of T cell genomes. Purified libraries were quantified with a Qubit 3.0 fluorometer, sized on a Bioanalyzer 2100, and re-quantified with the KAPA Library Quantification kit. A separate single-read 150-cycle Illumina NextSeq 550 flow cell was used to sequence each immunoSEQ 96-well plate. The original pipeline was this. The immunoSEQ output contained only junctional sequences without quality scores, so filtering could not match that applied to full-length reads. Sequences were annotated with PyIR, a Python wrapper for IgBLAST v1.9, using IMGT germline references to assign V/J genes and CDR3. Reads were filtered out if the reads had weak V/J assignments (E-value above 1e-6), no CDR3, stop codons, out-of-frame junctions, or ambiguous translated residues. A V3J clonotype was defined by an identical inferred V gene, J gene, and CDR3 amino acid sequence. The percentage overlap between two repertoires was calculated by dividing the number of shared unique clonotypes by the size of the smaller repertoire. RTK rarefaction, the Chao1 estimator, and Recon v2.1 estimates of unobserved clonotypes were used to assess repertoire richness. OLGA was used to compute generation probabilities for all TCRbeta clonotypes that the gDNA method yielded from a handful of donors. This immuneACCESS table, as held by TCRdb, lists in-frame sequences with V and J called but not all clones. Of the missing ones, under half trace to an unresolved V gene in checked studies; the others have no known cause. From that table come the V and J calls and clone size; the DNA was used to work out D and trimming. In all, the sample holds some 580,000 clones, and more than 95% of those were seen once. The top ten clonotypes cover 0.3% to 0.35% of the sample.

The receptor comes from a man younger than 40 in good health. The sequence joins TRBV4-1 to TRBJ2-7; 7 bases in the middle match TRBD2. The sequenced sample consisted of naive CD8+ T cells sorted from blood. The cell subset or site label corresponds to: CD45RA+CCR7+. The sequence in DNA is TGCGCCAGCAGCCAAGATCGGGGGGAGAATCGCGAGCAGTACTTC. Protein translation: CASSQDRGENREQYF.